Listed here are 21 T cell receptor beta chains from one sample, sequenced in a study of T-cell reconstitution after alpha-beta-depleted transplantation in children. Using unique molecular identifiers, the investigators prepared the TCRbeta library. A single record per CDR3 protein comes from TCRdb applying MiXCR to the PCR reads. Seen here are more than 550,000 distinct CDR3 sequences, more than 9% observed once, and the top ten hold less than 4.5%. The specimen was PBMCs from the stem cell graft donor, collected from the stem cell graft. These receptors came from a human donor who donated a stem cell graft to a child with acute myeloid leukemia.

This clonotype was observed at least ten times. Written as DNA, the CDR3 is TGTGCCAGCAGTGCAGGGACGGACACCGGGGAGCTGTTTTTT. Its translation is CASSAGTDTGELFF. This rearrangement joins TRBV27 to TRBJ2-2; D tentatively fits TRBD1 or TRBD2 (5 bases each). Germline CDR1 MNHEY, CDR2 SMNVEV (reference sequence). V was shortened by 5 bases and J by 3 bases, with 10 bases between the two germline ends. There are 14 residues in the CDR3.

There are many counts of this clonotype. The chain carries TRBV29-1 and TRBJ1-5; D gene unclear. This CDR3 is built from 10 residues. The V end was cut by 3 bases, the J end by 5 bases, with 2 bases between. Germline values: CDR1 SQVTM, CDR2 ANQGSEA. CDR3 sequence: CSVDDQPQHF. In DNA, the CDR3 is TGCAGCGTTGATGATCAGCCCCAGCATTTT.

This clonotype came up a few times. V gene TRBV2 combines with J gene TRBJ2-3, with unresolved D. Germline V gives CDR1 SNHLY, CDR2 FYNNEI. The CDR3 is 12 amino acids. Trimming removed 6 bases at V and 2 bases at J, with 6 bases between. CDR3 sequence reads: CASRRVTDTQYF. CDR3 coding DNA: TGTGCCAGCAGAAGGGTCACAGATACGCAGTATTTT.

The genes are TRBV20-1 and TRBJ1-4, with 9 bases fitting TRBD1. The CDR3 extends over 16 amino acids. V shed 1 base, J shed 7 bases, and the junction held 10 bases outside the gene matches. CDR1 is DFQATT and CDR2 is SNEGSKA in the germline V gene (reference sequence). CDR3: CSARATQGALGEKLFF. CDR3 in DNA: TGCAGTGCTAGAGCAACACAGGGGGCGCTTGGTGAAAAACTGTTTTTT.

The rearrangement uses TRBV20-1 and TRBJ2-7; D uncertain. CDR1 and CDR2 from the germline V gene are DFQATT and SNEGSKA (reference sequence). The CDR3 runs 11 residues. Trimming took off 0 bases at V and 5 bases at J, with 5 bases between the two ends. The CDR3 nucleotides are TGCAGTGCTAGAGATGAAGACGAGCAGTACTTC. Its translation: CSARDEDEQYF.

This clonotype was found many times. As DNA, the CDR3 is TGCAGTGCTAGAGTTCTTGCTGCGGAGCAGTACTTC. Translating it yields CSARVLAAEQYF. This rearrangement joins TRBV20-1 to TRBJ2-7; D unresolved. Trimming pared 1 base from V and 7 bases from J, leaving 11 bases between. This CDR3 spans 12 amino acids. Germline loops: CDR1 DFQATT, CDR2 SNEGSKA (reference sequence).

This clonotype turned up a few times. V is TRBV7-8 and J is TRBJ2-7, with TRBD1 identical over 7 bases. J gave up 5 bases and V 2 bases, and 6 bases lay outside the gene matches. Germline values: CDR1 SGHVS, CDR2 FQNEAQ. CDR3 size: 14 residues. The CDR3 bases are TGTGCCAGCAGCTTAATAGTAGGGGGCCACGAGCAGTACTTC. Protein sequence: CASSLIVGGHEQYF.

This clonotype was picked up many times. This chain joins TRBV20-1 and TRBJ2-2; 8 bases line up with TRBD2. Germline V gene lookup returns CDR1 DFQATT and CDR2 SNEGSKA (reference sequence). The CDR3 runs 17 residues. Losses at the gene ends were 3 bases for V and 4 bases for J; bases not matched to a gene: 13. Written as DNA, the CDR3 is TGCAGTGCTAGGGACTCCCGGGGACTAGTAGGCACCGGGGAGCTGTTTTTT. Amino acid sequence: CSARDSRGLVGTGELFF.

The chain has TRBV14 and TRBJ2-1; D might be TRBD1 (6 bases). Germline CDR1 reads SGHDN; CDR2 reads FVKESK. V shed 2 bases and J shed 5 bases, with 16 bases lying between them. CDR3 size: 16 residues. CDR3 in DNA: TGTGCCAGCAGCCAATCAAGGCACGAGGGGGACAATGAGCAGTTCTTC. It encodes CASSQSRHEGDNEQFF. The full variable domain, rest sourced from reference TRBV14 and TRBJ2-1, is EAGVTQFPSHSVIEKGQTVTLRCDPISGHDNLYWYRRVMGKEIKFLLHFVKESKQDESGMPNNRFLAERTGGTYSTLKVQPAELEDSGVYFCASSQSRHEGDNEQFFGPGTRLTVL.

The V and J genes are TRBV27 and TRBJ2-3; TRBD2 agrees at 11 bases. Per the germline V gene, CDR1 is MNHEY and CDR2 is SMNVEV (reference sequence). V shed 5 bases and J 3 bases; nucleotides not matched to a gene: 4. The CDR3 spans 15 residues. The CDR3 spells CASSMTSGKTDTQYF. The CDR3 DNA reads TGTGCCAGCAGTATGACTAGCGGGAAAACAGATACGCAGTATTTT.

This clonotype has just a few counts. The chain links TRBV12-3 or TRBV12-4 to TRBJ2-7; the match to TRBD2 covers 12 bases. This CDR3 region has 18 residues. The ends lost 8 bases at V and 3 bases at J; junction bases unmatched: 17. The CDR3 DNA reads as TGTGCCAGCTGCCCAAACCACCTACTAGCGGGAGGTCTCTACGAGCAGTACTTC. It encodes CASCPNHLLAGGLYEQYF.

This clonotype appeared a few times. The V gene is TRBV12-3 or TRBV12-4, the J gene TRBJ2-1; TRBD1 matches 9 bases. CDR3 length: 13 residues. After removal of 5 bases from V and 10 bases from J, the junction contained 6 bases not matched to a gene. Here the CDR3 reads CASSKQGAWEQFF. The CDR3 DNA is TGTGCCAGCAGTAAACAGGGGGCATGGGAGCAGTTCTTC.

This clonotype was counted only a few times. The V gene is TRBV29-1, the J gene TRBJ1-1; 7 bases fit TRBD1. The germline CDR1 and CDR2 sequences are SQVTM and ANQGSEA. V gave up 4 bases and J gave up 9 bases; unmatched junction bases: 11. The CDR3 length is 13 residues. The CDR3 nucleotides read TGCAGCGTTGGGGGGACAGTTACTACCAAAGCTTTCTTT. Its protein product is CSVGGTVTTKAFF.

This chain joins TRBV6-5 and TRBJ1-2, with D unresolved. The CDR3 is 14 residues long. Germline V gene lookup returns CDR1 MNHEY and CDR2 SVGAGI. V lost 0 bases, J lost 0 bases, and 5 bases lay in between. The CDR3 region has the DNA TGTGCCAGCAGTTACTCCGACCCTAACTATGGCTACACCTTC. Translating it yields CASSYSDPNYGYTF.

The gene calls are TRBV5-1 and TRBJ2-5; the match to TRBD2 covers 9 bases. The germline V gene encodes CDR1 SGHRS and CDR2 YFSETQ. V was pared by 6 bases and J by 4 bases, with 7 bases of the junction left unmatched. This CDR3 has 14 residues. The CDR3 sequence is CASNPAGGRETQYF. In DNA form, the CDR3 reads TGCGCCAGCAATCCAGCGGGGGGTCGAGAGACCCAGTACTTC.

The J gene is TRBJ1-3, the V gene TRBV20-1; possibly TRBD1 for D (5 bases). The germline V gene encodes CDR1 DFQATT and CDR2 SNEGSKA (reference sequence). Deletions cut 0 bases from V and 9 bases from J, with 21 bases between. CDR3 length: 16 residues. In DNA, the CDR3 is TGCAGTGCTAGAGATCTGCGTTCGGGGGGTCTCGGCACCATATATTTT. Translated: CSARDLRSGGLGTIYF.

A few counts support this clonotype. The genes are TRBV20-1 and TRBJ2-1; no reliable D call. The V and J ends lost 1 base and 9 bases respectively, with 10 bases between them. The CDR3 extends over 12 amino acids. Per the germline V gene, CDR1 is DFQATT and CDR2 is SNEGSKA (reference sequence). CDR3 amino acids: CSARGLKSEQFF. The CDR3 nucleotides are TGCAGTGCTAGAGGACTGAAAAGTGAGCAGTTCTTC.

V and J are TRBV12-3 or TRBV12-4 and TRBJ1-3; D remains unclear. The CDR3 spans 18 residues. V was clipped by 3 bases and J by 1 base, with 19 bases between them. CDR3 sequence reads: CASSLGLGRTWSGNTIYF. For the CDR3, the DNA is TGTGCCAGCAGTTTGGGGTTGGGCCGGACTTGGTCTGGAAACACCATATATTTT.

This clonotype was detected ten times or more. CDR3 in DNA: TGTGCCACCGAGTACCAACCAGCCTACGAGCAGTACTTC. As protein: CATEYQPAYEQYF. The rearrangement uses TRBV10-3 and TRBJ2-7; D call uncertain. V was shortened by 10 bases and J by 2 bases, with 15 bases between the two germline ends. The CDR3 contains 13 residues. Germline V gives CDR1 ENHRY, CDR2 SYGVKD.

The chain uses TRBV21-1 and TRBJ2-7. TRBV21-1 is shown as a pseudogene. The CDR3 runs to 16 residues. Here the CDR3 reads CASSKTGGPDAYEQYF. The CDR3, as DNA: TGTGCCAGCAGCAAAACGGGCGGACCCGACGCGTACGAGCAGTACTTC.

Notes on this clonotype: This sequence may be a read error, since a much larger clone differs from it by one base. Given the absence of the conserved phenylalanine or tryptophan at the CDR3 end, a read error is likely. This CDR3 is CASSSMTLGVHTDTQYL. The CDR3 DNA sequence: TGTGCCAGCAGCTCTATGACCTTAGGGGTACACACAGATACGCAGTATTTG. The chain recombines TRBV7-9 with TRBJ2-3, with D tentatively TRBD1 (5 bases). CDR1 and CDR2 from the germline V gene are SEHNR and FQNEAQ (reference sequence). V was trimmed by 4 bases and J by 2 bases, leaving 19 bases between them. CDR3 length: 17 amino acids.